A single sample gave rise to the 7 T cell receptor beta chains below, sequenced in a study of blood T cell repertoires in COVID-19. Sequencing was performed with immunoSEQ multiplex PCR; in TCRdb, only in-frame clones are kept and a portion is missing. This table has 400,000 to 450,000 clones, less than 95% appearing once. The sample taken for sequencing was PBMCs or T cells enriched from blood (not recorded which). The receptors here all came from a man aged 18 to 29 who had recovered from COVID-19.

The chain carries TRBV19 and TRBJ2-5; D unresolved. The CDR3 spans 13 residues. Trimming pared 5 bases from V and 4 bases from J, leaving 11 bases between. Germline CDR1 reads LNHDA; CDR2 reads SQIVND (reference sequence). CDR3 DNA sequence: TGTGCCAGTAGTGCCCCAGAAATAGAGACCCAGTACTTC. It is translated as CASSAPEIETQYF.

CDR3 nucleotide sequence: TGTGCCTGGAGGCTTACCTTCGGGACAGGGGGTAACTATGGCTACACCTTC. It yields the protein CAWRLTFGTGGNYGYTF. The rearrangement uses TRBV30 and TRBJ1-2; TRBD1 agrees at 11 bases. V lost 3 bases, J lost 1 base, and 10 bases stayed unmatched. Germline V gives CDR1 GTSNPN, CDR2 SVGIG (reference sequence). The CDR3 length is 17 residues.

The chain links TRBV2 to TRBJ2-7; D ambiguous. V gave up 4 bases and J gave up 7 bases, with 8 bases separating them. There are 11 residues in the CDR3. In germline, CDR1 is SNHLY, CDR2 FYNNEI. Here the CDR3 reads CASSVETEQYF. CDR3 in DNA: TGTGCCAGCAGTGTGGAGACTGAGCAGTACTTC.

In its sample, this clone was seen once. V is TRBV24-1 and J is TRBJ2-2; 8 nucleotides match TRBD1. The CDR3 consists of 18 residues. Trimming removed 2 bases from V and 1 base from J; junction bases left unmatched: 8. From germline, CDR1 is KGHDR and CDR2 SFDVKD. Here the CDR3 DNA reads TGTGCCACCAGTGATTCCAGAGGCACAGGGGGGAACACCGGGGAGCTGTTTTTT. It specifies CATSDSRGTGGNTGELFF.

The chain uses TRBV5-1 and TRBJ1-1; perhaps TRBD1 as D (5 bases). CDR1 is SGHRS, CDR2 YFSETQ, per germline. CDR3 length: 16 residues. V lost 0 bases and J lost 0, with 12 bases in between. The CDR3 is CASSLEGRSLNTEAFF. The CDR3 DNA reads as TGCGCCAGCAGCTTGGAGGGGCGTTCTCTGAACACTGAAGCTTTCTTT.

The sample holds one count of this clone. The chain carries TRBV7-8 and TRBJ1-5, with a weak D call TRBD1 (6 bases). V lost 5 bases and J 0 bases, leaving 14 bases between the germline ends. The CDR3 is made up of 16 amino acids. Germline V CDR1 and CDR2: SGHVS, FQNEAQ. The CDR3 DNA reads as TGTGCCAGCAGCCCCGGCTCCAGGGGTAGCAATCAGCCCCAGCATTTT. Protein product: CASSPGSRGSNQPQHF.

This sequence joins TRBV18 and TRBJ2-1; 10 bases line up with TRBD1. V was clipped by 8 bases and J by 7 bases; unmatched bases: 8. CDR1 and CDR2 (germline): KGHSH, LQKENI. CDR3 length: 14 amino acids. In DNA, the CDR3 is TGTGCCAGCACTTCCGGGACAGGGGTGAATGAGCAGTTCTTC. Residues: CASTSGTGVNEQFF.